These 30 T cell receptor beta chains were all obtained from the same sample, sequenced in a study of T cell changes during pregnancy in multiple sclerosis. Produced via immunoSEQ multiplex PCR; TCRdb's table is partial and in-frame only. Of around 30,000 clones listed, 80% to 90% are singletons. This specimen consisted of CD8+ T cells from peripheral blood mononuclear cells, obtained in the second trimester of pregnancy. The receptors originated from a female donor with multiple sclerosis, enrolled in a pregnancy study.

The chain employs TRBV4-1 and TRBJ2-7; maybe TRBD1 (5 bases). Trimming took off 3 bases at V and 4 bases at J, with 13 bases between the two ends. In germline, CDR1 is MGHRA, CDR2 YSYEKL. The CDR3 has 14 residues. Written as DNA, the CDR3 is TGCGCCAGCAGCCACCAAGACAGAGCATACGAGCAGTACTTC. As protein: CASSHQDRAYEQYF.

This CDR3 is CASSFWASENNEQFF. The CDR3 coding sequence is TGTGCCAGCAGCTTTTGGGCTAGCGAAAACAATGAGCAGTTCTTC. The gene calls are TRBV7-9 and TRBJ2-1; tentative D call: TRBD2 (6 bases). The ends were cut back, 3 bases at V and 5 bases at J, with 14 bases in the middle. Germline V lookup: CDR1 SEHNR, CDR2 FQNEAQ (reference sequence). The CDR3 loop spans 15 amino acids.

The J gene is TRBJ1-1, the V gene TRBV6-1; a weak D match, TRBD1 (5 bases). Germline V gives CDR1 MNHNS, CDR2 SASEGT. The V end was cut by 6 bases, the J end by 7 bases, with 15 bases between. The CDR3 consists of 13 residues. The DNA for the CDR3 is TGTGCCAGCAGGGGGGGTCGAAGCCTTGAAGCTTTCTTT. This encodes CASRGGRSLEAFF.

V and J are TRBV28 and TRBJ2-1; D might be TRBD2 (6 bases). In germline, CDR1 is MDHEN, CDR2 SYDVKM. This CDR3 has 14 amino acids. The germline V and J ends were trimmed by 8 bases and 8 bases, with 19 bases remaining between them. CDR3 sequence reads: CASEKEGWGDEQFF. The CDR3, as DNA: TGTGCCAGCGAAAAGGAGGGTTGGGGTGATGAGCAGTTCTTC.

The chain joins TRBV30 to TRBJ2-5; possibly TRBD1 for D (6 bases). The CDR3 spans 13 residues. Looked up from germline, CDR1 is GTSNPN and CDR2 is SVGIG (reference sequence). Trimming took 2 bases from V and 7 from J, leaving 14 bases between them. The CDR3: CAWSLGATGTQYF. CDR3 bases: TGTGCCTGGAGTCTGGGGGCTACAGGGACCCAGTACTTC.

The chain joins TRBV18 to TRBJ2-7; D remains unclear. The CDR3 has 13 amino acids. V was shortened by 1 base and J by 5 bases, with 9 bases between the two germline ends. CDR1 and CDR2 from the germline V gene are KGHSH and LQKENI. Here the CDR3 DNA reads TGTGCCAGCTCACCACTTGAGTTCAACGAGCAGTACTTC. Encoded protein: CASSPLEFNEQYF. Full variable domain (rest looked up from reference TRBV18 and TRBJ2-7): NAGVMQNPRHLVRRRGQEARLRCSPMKGHSHVYWYRQLPEEGLKFMVYLQKENIIDESGMPKERFSAEFPKEGPSILRIQQVVRGDSAAYFCASSPLEFNEQYFGPGTRLTVT.

The chain couples TRBV6-6 to TRBJ2-1; D remains unclear. The CDR3 runs to 12 residues. Trimming pared 10 bases from V and 4 bases from J, leaving 11 bases between. CDR1 and CDR2 (germline): MNHNY, SVGAGI (reference sequence). In DNA, the CDR3 is TGTGCCACCCGCGGAGAATACAATGAGCAGTTCTTC. Translating it yields CATRGEYNEQFF.

The gene calls are TRBV30 and TRBJ2-3; TRBD2 is a possible D gene (5 bases). In germline, CDR1 is GTSNPN, CDR2 SVGIG (reference sequence). The V end lost 0 bases, the J end lost 6 bases, and 16 bases lay between the germline ends. The CDR3 loop spans 15 amino acids. The CDR3: CAWSVGTSLGDTQYF. CDR3 DNA: TGTGCCTGGAGTGTAGGTACTAGTTTAGGCGATACGCAGTATTTT.

V gene TRBV28 combines with J gene TRBJ2-5; tentative D call: TRBD2 (6 bases). This CDR3 spans 14 amino acids. Trimming shortened V by 4 bases and J by 5 bases, and 14 bases separated the two germline ends. CDR1 MDHEN and CDR2 SYDVKM come from the germline V gene. The CDR3 is CASSSSTSRETQYF. CDR3 sequence (DNA): TGTGCCAGCAGTTCGTCGACTAGTCGGGAGACCCAGTACTTC.

This chain connects TRBV28 to TRBJ2-5; maybe TRBD2 (6 bases). CDR3 length: 16 amino acids. Per germline, CDR1 MDHEN and CDR2 SYDVKM. Trimming cost V 4 bases and J 5 bases, with 20 bases left between them. The CDR3 DNA sequence: TGTGCCAGCAGTTCTCCGGAAACCTCGGGGAGGGAGACCCAGTACTTC. It is translated as CASSSPETSGRETQYF.

The chain uses TRBV7-9 and TRBJ2-1, with 7 bases lining up with TRBD2. The length of the CDR3 is 16 residues. From germline, CDR1 is SEHNR and CDR2 FQNEAQ (reference sequence). The V and J ends lost 5 bases and 9 bases, in that order; junction bases with no gene match: 16. CDR3 sequence (DNA): TGTGCCAGCAGCCCCCCCCGCGGGAGAGGATTAAGTGAGCAGTTCTTC. This sequence encodes CASSPPRGRGLSEQFF.

By sample fraction, this clone is medium-sized. V and J are TRBV28 and TRBJ2-1; perhaps TRBD2 as D (6 bases). The CDR3 length is 14 residues. CDR1 MDHEN and CDR2 SYDVKM come from the germline V gene. V was trimmed by 2 bases and J by 10 bases, leaving 15 bases between them. The CDR3 loop is CASSLHPQGGEQFF. The CDR3 nucleotides are TGTGCCAGCAGTTTACACCCGCAGGGAGGAGAGCAGTTCTTC.

The chain is built from TRBV15 and TRBJ2-5, with a tentative D call TRBD2 (5 bases). This CDR3 has 14 residues. Germline V gives CDR1 LNHNV, CDR2 YYDKDF (reference sequence). The V end was cut by 4 bases, the J end by 1 base, with 10 bases between. CDR3 sequence reads: CATSTSRLQETQYF. DNA of the CDR3: TGTGCCACCAGCACTAGCCGCCTCCAAGAGACCCAGTACTTC. The whole variable domain, filled in from reference TRBV15 and TRBJ2-5, reads DAMVIQNPRYQVTQFGKPVTLSCSQTLNHNVMYWYQQKSSQAPKLLFHYYDKDFNNEADTPDNFQSRRPNTSFCFLDIRSPGLGDTAMYLCATSTSRLQETQYFGPGTRLLVL.

This clone came up once. The chain links TRBV5-6 to TRBJ1-5; D uncertain. Per germline, CDR1 SGHDT and CDR2 YYEEEE. V lost 0 bases and J lost 3, with 7 bases in between. The CDR3 is made up of 14 amino acids. The DNA for the CDR3 is TGTGCCAGCAGCTTGGCGGCGGCCAATCAGCCCCAGCATTTT. Translation: CASSLAAANQPQHF.

The genes are TRBV7-8 and TRBJ2-7, with unresolved D. From germline, CDR1 is SGHVS and CDR2 FQNEAQ. V gave up 1 base and J gave up 9 bases, with 10 bases separating them. The CDR3 runs to 12 residues. The CDR3 coding sequence is TGTGCCAGCAGCTTAGACAGCTGGGTGCAGTACTTC. Protein: CASSLDSWVQYF.

This chain joins TRBV2 and TRBJ1-2, with 10 nucleotides matching TRBD1. The germline V gene encodes CDR1 SNHLY and CDR2 FYNNEI. V lost 11 bases to trimming and J lost 7 bases; unmatched junction nucleotides: 10. The CDR3 covers 13 residues. CDR3 nucleotide sequence: TGTGCCGCCTATAGAGGGACAGGGGCTGGCTACACCTTC. Its protein is CAAYRGTGAGYTF. The entire variable domain, with the rest obtained from reference TRBV2 and TRBJ1-2, is as follows: EPEVTQTPSHQVTQMGQEVILRCVPISNHLYFYWYRQILGQKVEFLVSFYNNEISEKSEIFDDQFSVERPDGSNFTLKIRSTKLEDSAMYFCAAYRGTGAGYTFGSGTRLTVV.

The rearrangement joins TRBV27 to TRBJ2-1, with 14 nucleotides matching TRBD2. The V gene's germline CDR1 is MNHEY and CDR2 SMNVEV (reference sequence). V dropped 5 bases and J dropped 9; count of bases not matched to a gene: 3. This CDR3 comprises 14 residues. CDR3: CASSHGTSGSEQFF. CDR3 bases: TGTGCCAGCAGTCACGGGACTAGCGGGAGTGAGCAGTTCTTC.

The chain couples TRBV27 to TRBJ1-5, with 7 bases matching TRBD1. The ends lost 5 bases at V and 2 bases at J; junction bases unmatched: 12. The CDR3 extends over 17 amino acids. Germline lookup yields CDR1 MNHEY and CDR2 SMNVEV (reference sequence). DNA for the CDR3: TGTGCCAGCAGTCCATCAGGAGGGGGCTGGGGCAATCAGCCCCAGCATTTT. Translation: CASSPSGGGWGNQPQHF.

This clone was recorded only once. This chain connects TRBV6-5 to TRBJ2-1; 11 nucleotides match TRBD2. The CDR3 length is 15 residues. Germline V gene data show CDR1 as MNHEY and CDR2 as SVGAGI. The ends lost 5 bases at V and 9 bases at J; junction bases unmatched: 9. For the CDR3, the DNA is TGTGCCAGCAGTCTAGCGGGAGGAGTTACCGGTGAGCAGTTCTTC. It yields the protein CASSLAGGVTGEQFF.

The genes are TRBV16 and TRBJ2-1; 10 bases map to TRBD2. The V segment lost 0 bases and the J segment 8 bases; nucleotides outside the gene matches: 7. The CDR3 has 16 amino acids. Germline V CDR1 and CDR2: KGHSY, FQNENV. As DNA, the CDR3 is TGTGCCAGCAGCCAATCTTTAGCTAGCGGGAGTTATGAGCAGTTCTTC. Encoded protein: CASSQSLASGSYEQFF.

V and J are TRBV11-3 and TRBJ2-2; a weak D match, TRBD1 (6 bases). Germline V CDR1 and CDR2: SGHNT, YENEEA. The CDR3 loop spans 15 amino acids. V lost 5 bases and J lost 5, with 15 bases in between. CDR3: CASSRYTGLTGELFF. The CDR3 DNA is TGTGCCAGCAGCCGGTACACAGGGTTGACCGGGGAGCTGTTTTTT.

V gene TRBV11-2 combines with J gene TRBJ2-7; D is unclear. The V end was cut by 3 bases, the J end by 2 bases, with 8 bases between. In germline, CDR1 is SGHAT, CDR2 FQNNGV. The CDR3 spans 13 residues. The CDR3 sequence is CASSFSGPYEQYF. The CDR3 coding sequence is TGTGCCAGCAGCTTCTCCGGTCCCTACGAGCAGTACTTC.

The chain employs TRBV4-3 and TRBJ1-1, with D possibly TRBD1 on 6 matching bases. The CDR3 length is 14 residues. The V end lost 5 bases, the J end lost 1 base, and 11 bases lay between the germline ends. Germline V gene data show CDR1 as LGHNA and CDR2 as YSLEER. The CDR3 protein is CASSERGQNTEAFF. The CDR3 DNA follows: TGCGCCAGCAGCGAGCGGGGACAGAACACTGAAGCTTTCTTT.

Only one count was recorded for this clone. The V and J genes are TRBV27 and TRBJ2-3; the match to TRBD2 covers 15 bases. This CDR3 comprises 16 residues. Per the germline V gene, CDR1 is MNHEY and CDR2 is SMNVEV (reference sequence). The V and J ends lost 7 bases and 4 bases, in that order; junction bases with no gene match: 6. In DNA form, the CDR3 reads TGTGCCAGCAAGCGGGGACTAGCGGGGGGCCCAGATACGCAGTATTTT. Translating it yields CASKRGLAGGPDTQYF.

J is TRBJ2-5 and V is TRBV7-3, with 13 bases matching TRBD2. CDR3 length equals 15 residues. The ends lost 2 bases at V and 3 bases at J; junction bases unmatched: 0. Germline V gene sequence: CDR1 SGHTA, CDR2 FQGTGA. The CDR3 spells CASSLGLAGEETQYF. CDR3 bases: TGTGCCAGCAGCTTAGGACTAGCGGGGGAAGAGACCCAGTACTTC.

A single count supports this clone. V and J are TRBV4-1 and TRBJ2-1; D is possibly TRBD1 (5 bases). The CDR3 sequence is 15 residues long. In germline, CDR1 is MGHRA, CDR2 YSYEKL. V gave up 0 bases and J gave up 2 bases, with 8 bases separating them. The CDR3 bases are TGCGCCAGCAGCCAAGATAGGGGCGCCTACAATGAGCAGTTCTTC. Protein sequence: CASSQDRGAYNEQFF.

The genes are TRBV10-3 and TRBJ2-1, with a tentative D call TRBD2 (7 bases). Deletions cut 9 bases from V and 5 bases from J, with 23 bases between. The CDR3 extends over 16 amino acids. CDR1 and CDR2 from the germline V gene are ENHRY and SYGVKD. The CDR3 nucleotides read TGTGCCATGGGGGCCTCCAGACTAGCTCAAGACAATGAGCAGTTCTTC. Its translation: CAMGASRLAQDNEQFF.

The rearrangement links TRBV13 to TRBJ2-7, with a weak D call TRBD1 (7 bases). V was trimmed by 5 bases and J by 0 bases, leaving 8 bases between them. Germline V gives CDR1 PRHDT, CDR2 FYEKMQ (reference sequence). This CDR3 region has 13 residues. The DNA of the CDR3 is TGTGCCAGCAGCCAGGGGGGCTCCTACGAGCAGTACTTC. Translated: CASSQGGSYEQYF.

The chain joins TRBV11-2 to TRBJ1-1, with D possibly being TRBD1 (6 bases). Germline V CDR1 and CDR2: SGHAT, FQNNGV. The CDR3 sequence is 15 residues long. The V and J ends lost 3 bases and 1 base respectively, with 12 bases between them. The DNA of the CDR3 is TGTGCCAGCAGCTTTGAGGCGGGGGCGAACACTGAAGCTTTCTTT. This sequence encodes CASSFEAGANTEAFF.

This clone showed up just a few times. The J gene is TRBJ1-5, the V gene TRBV19, with 9 positions matching TRBD1. After removal of 6 bases from V and 3 bases from J, the junction contained 9 bases not matched to a gene. The germline V gene encodes CDR1 LNHDA and CDR2 SQIVND (reference sequence). CDR3 length equals 16 residues. The CDR3 loop is CASRNPGTGPNQPQHF. In DNA, the CDR3 is TGTGCCAGTAGAAACCCCGGGACAGGGCCCAATCAGCCCCAGCATTTT.